In its sample, the clone carrying this TCR beta chain was seen a few times. Its antigen is not known. The data originate from a study of naive and memory T cell subsets. Four subsets defined by CD45RA and CD27 were sorted after CD3, CD4, CD8 and live/dead staining. Study-level results: Over 95% of naive TCR sequences appeared only once after error correction, unlike memory subsets. Possibly reflecting memory cells re-expressing CD45RA, a few larger clonotypes occurred in naive repertoires, especially CD8. Clonotypes are single alpha or beta chains, not paired receptors. Activation and differentiation may alter RNA-based TCR counts.

V lost 2 bases and J lost 9; bases outside the gene matches: 9. The CDR3 is 15 residues long. CDR1 MNHNY and CDR2 SVGAGI come from the germline V gene (reference sequence). The beta constant-region primer was an equimolar mix of two oligonucleotides covering TRBC1 and TRBC2. Four rounds of PCR amplified the ligated cDNA using nested alpha and beta constant-region primers plus SP2. TCRdb reprocessed the UMI-ligation and nested PCR reads via MiXCR and lists one record per CDR3 protein. The sample has 120,000 to 150,000 distinct CDR3 sequences; about 20% are singletons. The sequenced material came from naive CD4+ T cells from blood. The TCR was taken from a human donor in good health. The chain is built from TRBV6-6 and TRBJ1-5; 8 bases map to TRBD1. The CDR3 region is CASSYGEDRVRPQHF. The CDR3 DNA reads as TGTGCCAGCAGTTACGGGGAGGACAGGGTGAGGCCCCAGCATTTT.